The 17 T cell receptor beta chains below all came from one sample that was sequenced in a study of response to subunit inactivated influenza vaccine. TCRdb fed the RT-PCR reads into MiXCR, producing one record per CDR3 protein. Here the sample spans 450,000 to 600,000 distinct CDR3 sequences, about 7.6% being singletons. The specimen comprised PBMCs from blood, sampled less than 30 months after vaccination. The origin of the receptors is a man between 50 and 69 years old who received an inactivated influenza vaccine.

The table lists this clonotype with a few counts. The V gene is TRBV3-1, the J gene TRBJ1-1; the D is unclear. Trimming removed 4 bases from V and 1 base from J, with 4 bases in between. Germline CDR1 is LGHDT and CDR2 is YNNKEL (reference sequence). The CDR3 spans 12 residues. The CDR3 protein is CASSPPNTEAFF. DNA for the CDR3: TGTGCCAGCAGCCCGCCGAACACTGAAGCTTTCTTT.

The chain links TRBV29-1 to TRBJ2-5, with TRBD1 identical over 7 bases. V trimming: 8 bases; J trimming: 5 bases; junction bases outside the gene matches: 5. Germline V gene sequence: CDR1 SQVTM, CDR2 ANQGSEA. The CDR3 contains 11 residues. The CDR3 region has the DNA TGCAGCACGGACAGGTTTGAGACCCAGTACTTC. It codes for CSTDRFETQYF.

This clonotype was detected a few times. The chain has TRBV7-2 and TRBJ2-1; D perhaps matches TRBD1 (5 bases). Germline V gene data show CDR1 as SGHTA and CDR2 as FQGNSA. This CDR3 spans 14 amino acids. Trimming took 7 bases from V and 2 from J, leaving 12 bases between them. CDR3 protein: CASTLDKAYNEQFF. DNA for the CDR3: TGTGCCAGCACCCTGGACAAGGCCTACAATGAGCAGTTCTTC.

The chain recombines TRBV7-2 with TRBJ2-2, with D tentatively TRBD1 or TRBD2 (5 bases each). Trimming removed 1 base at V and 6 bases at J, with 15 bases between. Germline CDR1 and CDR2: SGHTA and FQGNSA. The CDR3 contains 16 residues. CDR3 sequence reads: CASSLVAGSAAGELFF. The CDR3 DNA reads TGTGCCAGCAGCTTAGTTGCAGGGAGTGCCGCCGGGGAGCTGTTTTTT.

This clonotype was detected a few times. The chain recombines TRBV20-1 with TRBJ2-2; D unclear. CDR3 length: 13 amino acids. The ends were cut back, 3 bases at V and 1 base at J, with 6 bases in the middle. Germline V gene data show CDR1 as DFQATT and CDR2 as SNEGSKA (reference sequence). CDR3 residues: CSARPVNTGELFF. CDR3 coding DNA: TGCAGTGCTAGGCCGGTGAACACCGGGGAGCTGTTTTTT.

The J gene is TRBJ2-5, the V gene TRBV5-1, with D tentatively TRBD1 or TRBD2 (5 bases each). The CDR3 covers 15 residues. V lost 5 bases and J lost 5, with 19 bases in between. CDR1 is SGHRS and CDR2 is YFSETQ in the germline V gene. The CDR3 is CASSTGRSTLETQYF. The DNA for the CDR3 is TGCGCCAGCAGTACGGGGCGGTCGACCCTGGAGACCCAGTACTTC.

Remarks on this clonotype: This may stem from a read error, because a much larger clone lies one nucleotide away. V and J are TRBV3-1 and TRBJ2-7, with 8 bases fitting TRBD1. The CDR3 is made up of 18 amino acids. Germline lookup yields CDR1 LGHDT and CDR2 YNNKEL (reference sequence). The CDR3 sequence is CACSQAYAPGGKSYEQYF. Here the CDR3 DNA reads TGTGCCTGCAGCCAAGCCTATGCCCCAGGGGGCAAGTCCTACGAGCAGTACTTC.

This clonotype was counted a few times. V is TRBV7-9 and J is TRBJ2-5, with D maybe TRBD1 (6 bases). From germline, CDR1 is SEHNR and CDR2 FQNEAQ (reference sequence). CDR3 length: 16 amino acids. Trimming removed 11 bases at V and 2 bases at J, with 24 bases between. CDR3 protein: CAVRGIGRGDQETQYF. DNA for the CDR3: TGTGCCGTAAGGGGGATTGGCAGGGGCGATCAAGAGACCCAGTACTTC.

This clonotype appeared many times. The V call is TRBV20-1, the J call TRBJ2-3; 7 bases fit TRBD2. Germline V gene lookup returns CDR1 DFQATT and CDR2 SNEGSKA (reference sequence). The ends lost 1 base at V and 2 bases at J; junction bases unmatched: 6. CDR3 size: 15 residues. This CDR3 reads CSARVGGGPTDTQYF. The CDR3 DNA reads TGCAGTGCTAGAGTGGGGGGAGGGCCCACAGATACGCAGTATTTT.

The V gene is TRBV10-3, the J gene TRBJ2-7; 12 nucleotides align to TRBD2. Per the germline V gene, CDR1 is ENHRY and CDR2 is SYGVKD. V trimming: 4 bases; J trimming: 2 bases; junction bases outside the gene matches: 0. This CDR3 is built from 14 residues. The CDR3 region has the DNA TGTGCCATCAGTGGACTAGCGGGAGCCTACGAGCAGTACTTC. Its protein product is CAISGLAGAYEQYF.

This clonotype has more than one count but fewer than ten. CDR3 coding DNA: TGTGCCAGCAGCTTAGCGGGAGGGACGACTGAAGCTTTCTTT. This translates into CASSLAGGTTEAFF. The V gene is TRBV7-2, the J gene TRBJ1-1; D might be TRBD1 (5 bases). Trimming stripped 0 bases from V and 5 bases from J, with 10 bases between. Germline loops: CDR1 SGHTA, CDR2 FQGNSA. The CDR3 is made up of 14 amino acids.

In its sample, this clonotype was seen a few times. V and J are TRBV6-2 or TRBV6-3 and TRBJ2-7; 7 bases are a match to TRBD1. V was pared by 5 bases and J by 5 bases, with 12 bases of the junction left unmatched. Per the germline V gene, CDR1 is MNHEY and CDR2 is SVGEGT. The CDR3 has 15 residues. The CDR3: CASSILQGSVDEQYF. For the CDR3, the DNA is TGTGCCAGCAGTATATTACAGGGGTCCGTGGACGAGCAGTACTTC.

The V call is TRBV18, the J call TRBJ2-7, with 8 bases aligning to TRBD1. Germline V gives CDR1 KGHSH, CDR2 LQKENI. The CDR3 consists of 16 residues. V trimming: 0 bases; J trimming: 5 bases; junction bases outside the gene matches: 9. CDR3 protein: CASSPPSGGRGHEQYF. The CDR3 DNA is TGTGCCAGCTCACCACCAAGTGGAGGCAGGGGGCACGAGCAGTACTTC.

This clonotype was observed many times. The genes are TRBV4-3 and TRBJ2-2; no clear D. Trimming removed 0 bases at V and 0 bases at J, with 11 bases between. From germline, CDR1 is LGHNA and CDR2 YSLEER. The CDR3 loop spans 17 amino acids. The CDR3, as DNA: TGCGCCAGCAGCCAAGATCCCCCGGTGGCGAACACCGGGGAGCTGTTTTTT. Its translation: CASSQDPPVANTGELFF.

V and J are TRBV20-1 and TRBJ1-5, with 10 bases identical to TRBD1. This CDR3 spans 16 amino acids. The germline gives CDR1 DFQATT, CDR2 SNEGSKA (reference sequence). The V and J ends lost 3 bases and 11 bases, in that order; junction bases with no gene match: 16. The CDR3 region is CSARGIPGQGSGSQHF. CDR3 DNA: TGCAGTGCTAGGGGTATACCGGGACAGGGGTCAGGGTCCCAGCATTTT.

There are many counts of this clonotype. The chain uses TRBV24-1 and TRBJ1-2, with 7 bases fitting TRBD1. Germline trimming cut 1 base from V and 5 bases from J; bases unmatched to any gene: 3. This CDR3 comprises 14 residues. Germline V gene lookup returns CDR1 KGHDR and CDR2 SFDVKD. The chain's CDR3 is CATSDLTGAYGYTF. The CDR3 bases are TGTGCCACCAGTGATTTAACAGGGGCATATGGCTACACCTTC.

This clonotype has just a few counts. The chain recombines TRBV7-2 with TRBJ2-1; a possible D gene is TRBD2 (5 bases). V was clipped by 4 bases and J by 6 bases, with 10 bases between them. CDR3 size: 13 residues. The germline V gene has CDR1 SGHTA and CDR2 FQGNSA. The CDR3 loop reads CASSSRVANEQFF. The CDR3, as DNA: TGTGCCAGCAGCTCGAGGGTAGCCAATGAGCAGTTCTTC.